A single sample gave rise to the 5 T cell receptor beta chains below, sequenced in a study of identical twins. MiXCR was run by TCRdb on the 5' RACE reads, yielding one entry per CDR3 protein. The sample contains more than 1.5 million distinct CDR3 sequences, under 35% of which appear only once. Material for sequencing was cord blood. The receptors shown here come from a newborn girl in good health.

V and J are TRBV27 and TRBJ2-7, with D tentatively TRBD1 (6 bases). Germline CDR1 and CDR2: MNHEY and SMNVEV (reference sequence). This CDR3 has 15 residues. Trimming left V 2 bases short and J 1 base short, with 12 bases between. As DNA, the CDR3 is TGTGCCAGCAGTTTACACGCGACAGGTTCCTACGAGCAGTACTTC. Translation gives CASSLHATGSYEQYF.

This clonotype has more than one count but fewer than ten. The chain is built from TRBV9 and TRBJ1-2; a possible D gene is TRBD1 (6 bases). The CDR3 is 15 residues long. Germline lookup yields CDR1 SGDLS and CDR2 YYNGEE. V was cut by 0 bases and J by 4 bases, with 13 bases left in between. CDR3 nucleotides: TGTGCCAGCAGCGTAGCGCCTGGGGACACCTATGGCTACACCTTC. Protein sequence: CASSVAPGDTYGYTF.

V is TRBV12-3 or TRBV12-4 and J is TRBJ2-2; either TRBD1 or TRBD2 may fit D (5 bases each). The CDR3 extends over 12 amino acids. CDR3 nucleotide sequence: TGTGCAGAAGGGACCGCGACCGGGGAGCTGTTTTTT. Translated: CAEGTATGELFF.

The table lists this clonotype with a few counts. The genes are TRBV27 and TRBJ2-3, with no clear D. Germline V gene lookup returns CDR1 MNHEY and CDR2 SMNVEV (reference sequence). V was clipped by 8 bases and J by 4 bases, with 19 bases between them. CDR3 length equals 15 residues. The CDR3 nucleotides are TGTGCCAGCTCCCTTGAAGGGTTTAAGGCAGATACGCAGTATTTT. Protein product: CASSLEGFKADTQYF.

In its sample, this clonotype was seen many times. This sequence joins TRBV12-3 or TRBV12-4 and TRBJ1-2; D call uncertain. Trimming shortened V by 1 base and J by 8 bases, and 11 bases separated the two germline ends. This CDR3 has 13 residues. The CDR3 coding sequence is TGTGCCAGCAGTTTAGGACGAGGGAACGGCTACACCTTC. Translation: CASSLGRGNGYTF.